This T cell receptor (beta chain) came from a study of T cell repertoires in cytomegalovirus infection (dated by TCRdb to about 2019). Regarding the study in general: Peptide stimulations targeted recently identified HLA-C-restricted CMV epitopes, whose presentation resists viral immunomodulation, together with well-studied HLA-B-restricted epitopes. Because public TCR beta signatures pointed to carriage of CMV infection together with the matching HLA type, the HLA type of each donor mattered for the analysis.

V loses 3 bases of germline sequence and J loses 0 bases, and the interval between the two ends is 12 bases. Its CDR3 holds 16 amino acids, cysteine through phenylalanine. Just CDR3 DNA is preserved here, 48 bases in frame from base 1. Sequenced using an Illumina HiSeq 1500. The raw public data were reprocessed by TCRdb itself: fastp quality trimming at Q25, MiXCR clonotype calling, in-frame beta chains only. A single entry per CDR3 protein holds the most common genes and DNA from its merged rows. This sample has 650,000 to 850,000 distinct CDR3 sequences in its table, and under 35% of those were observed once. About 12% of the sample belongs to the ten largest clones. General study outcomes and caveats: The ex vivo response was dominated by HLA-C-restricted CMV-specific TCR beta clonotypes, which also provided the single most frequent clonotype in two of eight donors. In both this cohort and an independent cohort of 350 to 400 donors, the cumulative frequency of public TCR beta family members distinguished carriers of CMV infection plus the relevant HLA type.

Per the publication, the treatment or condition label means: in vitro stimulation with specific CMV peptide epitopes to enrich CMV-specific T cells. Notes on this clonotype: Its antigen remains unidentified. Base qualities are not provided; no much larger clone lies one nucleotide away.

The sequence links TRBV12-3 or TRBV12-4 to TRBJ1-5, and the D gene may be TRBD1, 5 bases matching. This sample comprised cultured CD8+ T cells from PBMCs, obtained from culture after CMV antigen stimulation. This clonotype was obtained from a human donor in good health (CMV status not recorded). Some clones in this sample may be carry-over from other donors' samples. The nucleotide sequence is TGTGCCAGCAGTTTCCTGGGGGTAGATAGCAATCAGCCCCAGCATTTT. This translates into CASSFLGVDSNQPQHF.